The present T cell receptor beta chain was sequenced within a study of blood T cell repertoires in COVID-19. At the level of the study: Acute and convalescent COVID-19 samples came from the United States, Italy and Spain. Nucleic acid was either cDNA or gDNA, and it came from T cells, B-cell-depleted T cells, or PBMCs.

V trimming: 7 bases; J trimming: 5 bases; junction bases outside the gene matches: 5. CDR1 SEHNR and CDR2 FQNEAQ come from the germline V gene (reference sequence). The CDR3 consists of 13 residues. Clones were sequenced by immunoSEQ multiplex PCR, and TCRdb holds only the in-frame ones, with some missing. The data show 150,000 to 200,000 clones, more than 75% seen once. Sequencing was carried out using peripheral blood. The clonotype originates from a man in his forties with active or convalescent COVID-19. V usage is TRBV7-9 and J usage is TRBJ1-5; 7 nucleotides align to TRBD1. CDR3 DNA: TGTGCCAGCAACAGGGGCCTCGATCAGCCCCAGCATTTT. Amino acid sequence: CASNRGLDQPQHF.